This T cell receptor (beta chain) came from a study of blood T cells in healthy people across ages. The V gene lost 0 bases and the J gene lost 0 bases, with 15 bases spanning the gap. Germline CDR1 SGDLS, CDR2 YYNGEE. The CDR3 covers 17 residues. Primed by a sample-barcoded 5' primer and a J-beta primer mix, a second PCR proceeded for roughly 6 to 12 cycles. TCRdb analysed the 5' RACE reads with MiXCR anew, one entry per CDR3 protein. The table lists about 580,000 distinct CDR3 sequences, less than 60% of them singletons. This clonotype was seen a handful of times. Its antigen is not known. Study conclusions and caveats: More naive CD4+ cells and higher diversity were found in long-lived than in aged donors.

This chain connects TRBV9 to TRBJ1-2; D might be TRBD1 (5 bases). The sequenced sample was blood. This TCR came from a man older than 75 in good health. The CDR3 sequence: CASSVGSRGRANYGYTF. The CDR3 DNA follows: TGTGCCAGCAGCGTAGGCAGTCGTGGCAGGGCTAACTATGGCTACACCTTC.